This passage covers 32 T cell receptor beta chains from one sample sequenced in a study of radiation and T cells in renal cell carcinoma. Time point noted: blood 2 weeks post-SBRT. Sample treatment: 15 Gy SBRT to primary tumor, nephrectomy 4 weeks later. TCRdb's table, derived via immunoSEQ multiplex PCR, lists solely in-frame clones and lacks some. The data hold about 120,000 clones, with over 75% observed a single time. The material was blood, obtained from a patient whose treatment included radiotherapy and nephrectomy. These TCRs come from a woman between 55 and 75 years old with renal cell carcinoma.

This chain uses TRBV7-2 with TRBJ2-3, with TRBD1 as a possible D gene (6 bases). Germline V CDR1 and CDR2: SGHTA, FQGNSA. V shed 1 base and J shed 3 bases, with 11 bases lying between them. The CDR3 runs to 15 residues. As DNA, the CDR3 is TGTGCCAGCAGCTTAGACAGGGTCAGGACAGATACGCAGTATTTT. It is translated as CASSLDRVRTDTQYF.

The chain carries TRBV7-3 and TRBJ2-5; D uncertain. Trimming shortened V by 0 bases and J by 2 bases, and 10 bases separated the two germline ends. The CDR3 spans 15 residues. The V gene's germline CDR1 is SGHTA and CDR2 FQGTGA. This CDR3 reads CASSLTPSAQETQYF. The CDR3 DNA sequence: TGTGCCAGCAGCTTAACGCCGTCAGCACAAGAGACCCAGTACTTC.

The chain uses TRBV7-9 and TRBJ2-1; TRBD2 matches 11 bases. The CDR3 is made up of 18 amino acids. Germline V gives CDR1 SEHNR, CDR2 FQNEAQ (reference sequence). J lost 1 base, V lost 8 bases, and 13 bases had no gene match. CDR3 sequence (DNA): TGTGCCAGCCGACCCGGGACTAGCGGAGGCGGGTCCTACAATGAGCAGTTCTTC. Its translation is CASRPGTSGGGSYNEQFF.

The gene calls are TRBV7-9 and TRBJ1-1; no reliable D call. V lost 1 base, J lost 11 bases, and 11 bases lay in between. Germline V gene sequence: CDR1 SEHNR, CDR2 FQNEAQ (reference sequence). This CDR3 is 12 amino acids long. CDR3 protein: CASSLEGEMAFF. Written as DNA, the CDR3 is TGTGCCAGCAGCTTAGAAGGAGAAATGGCTTTCTTT.

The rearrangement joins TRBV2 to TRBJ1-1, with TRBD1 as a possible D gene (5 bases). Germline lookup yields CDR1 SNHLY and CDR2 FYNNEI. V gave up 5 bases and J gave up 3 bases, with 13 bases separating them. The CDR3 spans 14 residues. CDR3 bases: TGTGCCAGCAGTTCCAGGGAGACGCACACTGAAGCTTTCTTT. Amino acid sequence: CASSSRETHTEAFF.

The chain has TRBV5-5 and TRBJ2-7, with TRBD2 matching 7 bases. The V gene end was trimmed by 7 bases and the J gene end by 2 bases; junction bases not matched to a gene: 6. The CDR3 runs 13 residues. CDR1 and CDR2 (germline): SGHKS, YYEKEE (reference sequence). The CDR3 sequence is CASGRAGPYEQYF. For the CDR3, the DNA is TGTGCCAGCGGGAGGGCAGGGCCCTACGAGCAGTACTTC.

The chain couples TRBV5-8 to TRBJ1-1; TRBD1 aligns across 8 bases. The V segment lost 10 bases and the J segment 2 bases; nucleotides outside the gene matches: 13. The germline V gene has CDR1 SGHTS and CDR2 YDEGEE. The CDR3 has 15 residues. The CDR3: CALKWRGQVNTEAFF. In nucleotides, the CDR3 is TGTGCCCTTAAATGGAGGGGACAGGTAAACACTGAAGCTTTCTTT. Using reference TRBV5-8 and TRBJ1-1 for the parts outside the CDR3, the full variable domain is EAGVTQSPTHLIKTRGQQATLRCSPISGHTSVYWYQQALGLGLQFLLWYDEGEERNRGNFPPRFSGRQFPNYSSELNVNALELEDSALYLCALKWRGQVNTEAFFGQGTRLTVV.

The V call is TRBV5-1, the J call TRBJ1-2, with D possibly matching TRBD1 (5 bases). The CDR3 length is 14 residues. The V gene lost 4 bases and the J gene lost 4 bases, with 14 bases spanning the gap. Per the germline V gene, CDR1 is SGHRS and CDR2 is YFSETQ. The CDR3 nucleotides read TGCGCCAGCAGCATATCCGGGACGGCCTATGGCTACACCTTC. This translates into CASSISGTAYGYTF.

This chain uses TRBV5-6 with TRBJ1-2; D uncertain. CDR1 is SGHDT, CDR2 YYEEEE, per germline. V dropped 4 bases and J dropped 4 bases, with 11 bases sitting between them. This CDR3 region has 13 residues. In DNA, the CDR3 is TGTGCCAGCAGCGGAACAACTTTCTATGGCTACACCTTC. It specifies CASSGTTFYGYTF.

CDR3 in amino acids: CASSLAGGSSGANVLTF. CDR3 DNA sequence: TGTGCCAGCAGCTTAGCGGGAGGTTCCTCTGGGGCCAACGTCCTGACTTTC. The chain couples TRBV7-3 to TRBJ2-6, with 8 bases fitting TRBD2. This CDR3 is built from 17 residues. Germline trimming cut 2 bases from V and 0 bases from J; bases unmatched to any gene: 3. The germline V gene encodes CDR1 SGHTA and CDR2 FQGTGA.

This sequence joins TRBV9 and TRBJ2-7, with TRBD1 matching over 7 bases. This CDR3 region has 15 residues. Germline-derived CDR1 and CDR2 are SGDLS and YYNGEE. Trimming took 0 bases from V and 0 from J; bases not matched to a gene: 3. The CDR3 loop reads CASSVGQGPSYEQYF. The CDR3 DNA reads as TGTGCCAGCAGCGTAGGACAGGGACCCTCCTACGAGCAGTACTTC.

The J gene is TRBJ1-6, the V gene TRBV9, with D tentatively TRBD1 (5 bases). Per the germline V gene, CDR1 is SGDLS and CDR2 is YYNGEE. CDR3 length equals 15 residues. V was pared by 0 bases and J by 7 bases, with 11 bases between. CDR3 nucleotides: TGTGCCAGCAGCGTAGGAACGACAGAAAATTCACCCCTCCACTTT. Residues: CASSVGTTENSPLHF.

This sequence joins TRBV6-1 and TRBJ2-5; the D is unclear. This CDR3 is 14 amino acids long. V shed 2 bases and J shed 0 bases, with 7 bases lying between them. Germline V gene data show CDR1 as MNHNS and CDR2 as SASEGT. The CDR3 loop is CASSEWKYQETQYF. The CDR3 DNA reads TGTGCCAGCAGTGAATGGAAGTACCAAGAGACCCAGTACTTC.

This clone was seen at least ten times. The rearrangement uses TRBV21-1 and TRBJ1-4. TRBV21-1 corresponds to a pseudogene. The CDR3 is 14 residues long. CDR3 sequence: CASSFVTTNEKLFF. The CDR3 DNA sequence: TGTGCCAGCAGCTTTGTAACAACTAATGAAAAACTGTTTTTT.

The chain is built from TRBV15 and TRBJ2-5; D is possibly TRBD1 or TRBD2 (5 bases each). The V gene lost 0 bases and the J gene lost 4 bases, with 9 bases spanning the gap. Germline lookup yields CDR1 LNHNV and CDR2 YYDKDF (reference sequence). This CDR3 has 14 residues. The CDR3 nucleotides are TGTGCCACCAGCAGAGATGCAGGGAGAGAGACCCAGTACTTC. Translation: CATSRDAGRETQYF.

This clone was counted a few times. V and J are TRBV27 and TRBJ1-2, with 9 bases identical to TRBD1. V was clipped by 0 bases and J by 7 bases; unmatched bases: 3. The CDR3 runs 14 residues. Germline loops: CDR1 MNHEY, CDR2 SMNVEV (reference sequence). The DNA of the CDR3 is TGTGCCAGCAGTTTATCTGGGACAGGGACTGGCTACACCTTC. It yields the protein CASSLSGTGTGYTF.

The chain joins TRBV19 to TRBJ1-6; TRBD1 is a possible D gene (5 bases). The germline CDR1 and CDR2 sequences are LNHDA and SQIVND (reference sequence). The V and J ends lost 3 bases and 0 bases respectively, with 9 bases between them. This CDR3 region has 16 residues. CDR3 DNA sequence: TGTGCCAGTAGTATCGGGGCCTCCTCCTATAATTCACCCCTCCACTTT. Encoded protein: CASSIGASSYNSPLHF.

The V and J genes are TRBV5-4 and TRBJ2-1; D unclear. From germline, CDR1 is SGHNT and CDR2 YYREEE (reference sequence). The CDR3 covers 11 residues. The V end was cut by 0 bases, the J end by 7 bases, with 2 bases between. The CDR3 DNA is TGTGCCAGCAGCTTGGAGAATGAGCAGTTCTTC. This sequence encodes CASSLENEQFF.

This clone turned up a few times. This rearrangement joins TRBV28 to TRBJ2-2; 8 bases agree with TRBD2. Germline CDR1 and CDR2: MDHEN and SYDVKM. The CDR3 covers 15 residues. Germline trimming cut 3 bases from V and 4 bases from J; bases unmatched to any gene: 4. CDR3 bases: TGTGCCAGCAGTTTCAGCGGGAGCGGCACCGGGGAGCTGTTTTTT. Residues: CASSFSGSGTGELFF.

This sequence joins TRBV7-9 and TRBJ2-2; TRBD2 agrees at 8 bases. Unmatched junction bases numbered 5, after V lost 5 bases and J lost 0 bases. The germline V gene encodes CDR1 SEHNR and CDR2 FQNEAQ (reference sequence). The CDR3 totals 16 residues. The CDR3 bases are TGTGCCAGCAGCGACTCAGCGGGGGCGAACACCGGGGAGCTGTTTTTT. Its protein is CASSDSAGANTGELFF.

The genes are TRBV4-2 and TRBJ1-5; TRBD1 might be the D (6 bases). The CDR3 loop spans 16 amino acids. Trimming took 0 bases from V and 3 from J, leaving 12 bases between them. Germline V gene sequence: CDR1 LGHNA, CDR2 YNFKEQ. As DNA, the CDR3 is TGTGCCAGCAGCCAAGACCCCGGACAGATCAATCAGCCCCAGCATTTT. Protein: CASSQDPGQINQPQHF.

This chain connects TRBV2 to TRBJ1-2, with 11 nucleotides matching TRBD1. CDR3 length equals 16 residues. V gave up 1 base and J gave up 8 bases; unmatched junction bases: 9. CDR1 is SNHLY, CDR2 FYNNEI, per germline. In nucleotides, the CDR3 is TGTGCCAGCAGTGAAGGGAGAATGGGACAGGGGGGAGGCTACACCTTC. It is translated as CASSEGRMGQGGGYTF.

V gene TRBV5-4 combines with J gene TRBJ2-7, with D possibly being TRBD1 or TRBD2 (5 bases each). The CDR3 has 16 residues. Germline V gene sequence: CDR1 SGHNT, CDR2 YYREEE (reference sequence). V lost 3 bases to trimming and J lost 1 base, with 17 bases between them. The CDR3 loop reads CASSYHRDRLSYEQYF. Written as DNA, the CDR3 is TGTGCCAGCAGCTACCATCGGGACCGATTATCCTACGAGCAGTACTTC.

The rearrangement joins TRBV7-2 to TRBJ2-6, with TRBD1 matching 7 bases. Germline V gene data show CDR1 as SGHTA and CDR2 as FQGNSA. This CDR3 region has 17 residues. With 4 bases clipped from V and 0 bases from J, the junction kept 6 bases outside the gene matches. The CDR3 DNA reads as TGTGCCAGCAGCTCGACAGGGACGAGCTCTGGGGCCAACGTCCTGACTTTC. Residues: CASSSTGTSSGANVLTF.

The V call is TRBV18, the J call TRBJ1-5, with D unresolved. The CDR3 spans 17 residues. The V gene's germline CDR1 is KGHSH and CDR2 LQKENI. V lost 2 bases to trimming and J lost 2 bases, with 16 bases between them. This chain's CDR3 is CASSPRGGSGGNQPQHF. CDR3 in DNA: TGTGCCAGCTCACCAAGAGGCGGGTCCGGTGGCAATCAGCCCCAGCATTTT.

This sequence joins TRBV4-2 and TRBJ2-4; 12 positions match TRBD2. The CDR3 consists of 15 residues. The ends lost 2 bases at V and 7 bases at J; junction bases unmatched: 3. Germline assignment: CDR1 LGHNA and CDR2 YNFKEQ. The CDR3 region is CASSQQTSGSNIQYF. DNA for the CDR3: TGTGCCAGCAGCCAACAGACTAGCGGGAGTAACATTCAGTACTTC.

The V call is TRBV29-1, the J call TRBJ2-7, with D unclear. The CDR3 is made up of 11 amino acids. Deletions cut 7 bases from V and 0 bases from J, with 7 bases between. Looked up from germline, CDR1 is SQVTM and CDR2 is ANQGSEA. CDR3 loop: CSGGNSYEQYF. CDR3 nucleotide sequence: TGCAGCGGAGGAAACTCCTACGAGCAGTACTTC.

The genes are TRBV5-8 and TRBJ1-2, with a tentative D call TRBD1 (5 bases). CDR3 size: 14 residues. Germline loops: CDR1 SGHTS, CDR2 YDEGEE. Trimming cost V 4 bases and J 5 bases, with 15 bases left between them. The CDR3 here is CASSRDSYSYGYTF. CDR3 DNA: TGTGCCAGCAGCAGAGACAGCTATAGTTATGGCTACACCTTC.

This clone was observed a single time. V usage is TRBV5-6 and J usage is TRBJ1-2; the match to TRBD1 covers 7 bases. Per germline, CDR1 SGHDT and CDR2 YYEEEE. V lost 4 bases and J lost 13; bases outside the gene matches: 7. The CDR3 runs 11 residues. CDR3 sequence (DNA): TGTGCCAGCAGCGTTGGGACAGTTGGCACCTTC. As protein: CASSVGTVGTF.

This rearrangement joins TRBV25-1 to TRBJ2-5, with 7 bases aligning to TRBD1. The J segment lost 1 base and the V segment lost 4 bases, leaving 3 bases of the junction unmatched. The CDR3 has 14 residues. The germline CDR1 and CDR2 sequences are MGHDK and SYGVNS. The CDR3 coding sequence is TGTGCCAGCAGTGCAACAGGGGTCCAAGAGACCCAGTACTTC. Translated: CASSATGVQETQYF.

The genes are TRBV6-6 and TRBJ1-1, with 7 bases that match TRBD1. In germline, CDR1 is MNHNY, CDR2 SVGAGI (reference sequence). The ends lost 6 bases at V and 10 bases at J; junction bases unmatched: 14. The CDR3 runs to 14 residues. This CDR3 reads CASSSTGVDSRAFF. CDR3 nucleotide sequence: TGTGCCAGCAGCAGTACAGGGGTAGATTCGAGAGCTTTCTTT.

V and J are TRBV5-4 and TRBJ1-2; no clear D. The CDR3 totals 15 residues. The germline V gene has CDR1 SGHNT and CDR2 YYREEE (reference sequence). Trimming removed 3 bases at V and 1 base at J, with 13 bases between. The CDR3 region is CASSSFTAVNYGYTF. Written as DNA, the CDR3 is TGTGCCAGCAGCTCGTTCACAGCGGTTAACTATGGCTACACCTTC.